The 20 T cell receptor beta chains in this list originate from one sample, sequenced in a study of CD8+ T cells in alopecia areata. Markers including CD4, CD8alpha, NKG2D and NKG2ACE guided sorting of pooled cutaneous lymph node cells. TCR sequencing used cDNA made by reverse transcription of extracted RNA. Generated by immunoSEQ multiplex PCR, the TCRdb table keeps only in-frame clones and is missing some. The sample has approximately 300,000 clones, none seen only once. Sequenced material: CD4+ T cells sorted from a lymph node. The origin of the receptors is a C3H/HeJ mouse with alopecia areata. These mice share the MHC haplotype H2-k.

As concerns this clone: Genes and germline are mouse. Read coverage stops 4 residues before the CDR3 terminus; the germline J gene supplies the remainder. The chain carries TRBV13-2 and TRBJ1-1; 9 bases map to TRBD1. The J segment lost 0 bases and the V segment lost 1 base, leaving 4 bases of the junction unmatched. Germline values: CDR1 NNHNN, CDR2 SYGAGS (reference sequence). This CDR3 spans 16 amino acids. Incomplete CDR3 DNA: TGTGCCAGCGGTGATCCTCGGACAGGGGCAAACACA. Its protein product is CASGDPRTGANT. In full, the CDR3 reads CASGDPRTGANTEVFF.

A word on this clone: Mouse gene names apply. The sequenced CDR3 bases are TGTGCCAGCAGTGGCCGGACTGGGGGTGCAGAA. Its translation: CASSGRTGGAE. The complete CDR3 sequence is CASSGRTGGAETLYF. The chain couples TRBV13-1 to TRBJ2-3; TRBD2 matches 9 bases. With the read ending 4 residues before the CDR3 end, the germline J gene is used to fill in that end. CDR3 length: 15 amino acids. Germline CDR1 NSHNY, CDR2 SYGAGN. With 3 bases clipped from V and 1 base from J, the junction kept 3 bases outside the gene matches.

This clone turned up a few times. The gene symbols are mouse symbols. From the germline J gene comes the end of the CDR3, since the read stops 4 residues before it. This rearrangement joins TRBV1 to TRBJ1-1; 12 nucleotides match TRBD1. CDR1 is NSQYPW and CDR2 is LRSPGD in the germline V gene (reference sequence). The CDR3 totals 14 residues. CDR3 residues: CTCSAGDRGREVFF. The DNA read from the CDR3 is TGCACCTGCAGTGCAGGGGACAGGGGGCGA.

As to this clone: Here the gene names and germline are mouse. The read halts 4 residues ahead of the CDR3 end, with the missing end drawn from the germline J gene. The same CDR3 arises from other DNA sequences in this sample as well. V is TRBV5 and J is TRBJ2-1; the D is unclear. Germline lookup yields CDR1 LGHNA and CDR2 YNLKQL (reference sequence). CDR3 length: 15 residues. V was clipped by 0 bases and J by 0 bases, with 6 bases between them. The CDR3 DNA, read in part, is TGTGCCAGCAGCCAAGAGGGGTCTAACTATGCT. Translated, it gives CASSQEGSNYA. The complete CDR3 sequence is CASSQEGSNYAEQFF.

There are a few counts of this clone. Each gene name is a mouse one. Read sequence stops 4 residues before the CDR3 end, and the germline J gene provides the missing end. V and J are TRBV13-1 and TRBJ2-4; the D gene is possibly TRBD1 (6 bases). CDR3 length: 13 residues. Per the germline V gene, CDR1 is NSHNY and CDR2 is SYGAGN. The part of the CDR3 DNA that was read is TGTGCCAGCAGTGGGACAGAAAAAAAC. Protein sequence: CASSGTEKN. The complete CDR3 reads CASSGTEKNTLYF.

A few counts support this clone. Genes here carry mouse names. Sequencing ends 4 residues short of the CDR3 end; the germline J gene provides the rest. The chain combines TRBV1 with TRBJ2-1, with D tentatively TRBD1 (5 bases). V lost 0 bases, J lost 3 bases, and 9 bases lay in between. CDR1 is NSQYPW, CDR2 LRSPGD, per germline (reference sequence). CDR3 length: 15 residues. The CDR3 DNA, read in part, is TGCACCTGCAGTGCAGATCATCAGGGCTATGCT. It translates to CTCSADHQGYA. The complete CDR3 protein is CTCSADHQGYAEQFF.

A remark on this clone: Genes and germline are mouse. CDR3 DNA, as far as it was read: TGTGCCAGCAGTATCTGGGTGGTTAACCAAGAC. Amino acid sequence: CASSIWVVNQD. The whole CDR3 is CASSIWVVNQDTQYF. The chain links TRBV19 to TRBJ2-5, with D tentatively TRBD2 (5 bases). With the read ending 4 residues before the CDR3 end, the germline J gene is used to fill in that end. Germline V gives CDR1 FNHDT, CDR2 SITEND (reference sequence). The CDR3 loop spans 15 amino acids. Trimming pared 2 bases from V and 0 bases from J, leaving 10 bases between.

As for this clone: The listed genes are named as in mouse. The read terminates 4 residues ahead of where the CDR3 ends, so the germline J gene completes it. The chain carries TRBV17 and TRBJ2-3; 10 bases fit TRBD2. Germline V gives CDR1 MNHDT, CDR2 YYDKIL. V was clipped by 5 bases and J by 3 bases; unmatched bases: 5. CDR3 length: 15 amino acids. CDR3 in amino acids: CASSPPGGAAETLYF. CDR3 DNA, as far as it was read: TGTGCTAGCAGTCCTCCTGGGGGGGCGGCAGAA.

Details on this clone: Germline and genes: mouse. The CDR3 goes on 4 residues after the read ends, and that part is filled in from the germline J gene. In the same sample, other DNA sequences code for this CDR3. This sequence joins TRBV31 and TRBJ2-1, with a weak D call TRBD1 (5 bases). The CDR3 covers 13 residues. With 1 base removed from V and 1 base from J, the gap between germline ends came to 5 bases. The germline gives CDR1 GKSSPN, CDR2 SITVG. The CDR3 region is CAWSRQNYAEQFF. CDR3 DNA, as far as it was read: TGTGCCTGGAGTCGACAGAACTATGCT.

For this clone: Gene labels here are mouse ones. The sequence runs out 3 residues before the end of the CDR3; the remainder is reconstructed from the germline J gene. V gene TRBV13-1 combines with J gene TRBJ1-6; 7 bases are a match to TRBD1. TRBJ1-6 is an open reading frame whose function is uncertain. Germline trimming cut 4 bases from V and 6 bases from J; bases unmatched to any gene: 4. Germline CDR1 and CDR2: NSHNY and SYGAGN. The CDR3 covers 14 residues. The CDR3: CASSPDRANSPLYF. The sequenced part of the CDR3 DNA is TGTGCCAGCAGTCCCGACAGGGCTAATTCGCCC.

With respect to this clone: The listed genes are named as in mouse. The read finishes 4 residues shy of the CDR3 end, and the germline J gene is used to complete it. The chain joins TRBV19 to TRBJ1-1, with TRBD1 matching 7 bases. With V trimmed by 5 bases and J by 3 bases, 7 bases remained unmatched. The CDR3 consists of 14 residues. Germline CDR1 is FNHDT and CDR2 is SITEND (reference sequence). Partial CDR3 DNA: TGTGCCAGCAGATCCGGGACAGACCACACA. Translation: CASRSGTDHT. The CDR3 in its entirety is CASRSGTDHTEVFF.

This clone was counted between two and nine times. Mouse names are used for the genes. The CDR3 end falls 4 residues outside the read, so it is completed with the germline J gene. The V gene is TRBV13-3, the J gene TRBJ2-7; weak D call: TRBD2 (6 bases). The CDR3 is made up of 14 amino acids. CDR1 NNHDY and CDR2 SYVADS come from the germline V gene. Trimming left V 2 bases short and J 0 bases short, with 9 bases between. Incomplete CDR3 DNA: TGTGCCAGCAGTGACTGGGGCAACTCCTAT. Protein product: CASSDWGNSY. The entire CDR3 protein is CASSDWGNSYEQYF.

This clone was seen a few times. A much larger clone differs from this one at a single base, so this may be a read error. Mouse gene names apply. The read comes to an end 4 residues before the CDR3 does, leaving the germline J gene to fill in the end. Other nucleotide sequences from this sample produce the same CDR3. This chain connects TRBV13-3 to TRBJ1-2; TRBD1 aligns across 7 bases. The ends lost 5 bases at V and 0 bases at J; junction bases unmatched: 4. This CDR3 is built from 14 residues. CDR1 NNHDY and CDR2 SYVADS come from the germline V gene. The CDR3 reads CASRRDSANSDYTF. The CDR3 bases that were read are TGTGCCAGCAGGAGGGACAGTGCAAACTCC.

Notes on this clone: These gene names are mouse names. The CDR3 end falls 4 residues outside the read, so it is completed with the germline J gene. The V gene is TRBV31, the J gene TRBJ1-2; 8 bases fit TRBD1. Looked up from germline, CDR1 is GKSSPN and CDR2 is SITVG. Trimming removed 3 bases from V and 4 bases from J; junction bases left unmatched: 10. The CDR3 runs to 15 residues. The sequenced CDR3 bases are TGTGCCTGGAGAAGGGCAGGGGGCGCGGGCTCC. Translation: CAWRRAGGAGS. The CDR3, in full, reads CAWRRAGGAGSDYTF.

To note about this clone: Gene names are the mouse ones. With the read ending 4 residues before the CDR3 end, the germline J gene is used to fill in that end. This sequence joins TRBV13-1 and TRBJ2-5; maybe TRBD2 (6 bases). The ends were cut back, 6 bases at V and 0 bases at J, with 11 bases in the middle. From germline, CDR1 is NSHNY and CDR2 SYGAGN. This CDR3 contains 14 residues. The chain's CDR3 is CASKMGVNQDTQYF. CDR3 DNA (partial): TGTGCCAGCAAAATGGGGGTTAACCAAGAC.

This clone was seen a few times. Germline and genes here are mouse. The CDR3 protein is CASSTGQPNSDYTF. The DNA read from the CDR3 is TGTGCCAGCAGTACGGGACAACCAAACTCC. V usage is TRBV19 and J usage is TRBJ1-2; D perhaps matches TRBD1 (6 bases). The CDR3 extends 4 residues past the end of the read, so its final part is completed from the germline J gene. CDR1 and CDR2 (germline): FNHDT, SITEND (reference sequence). This CDR3 region has 14 residues. V lost 3 bases to trimming and J lost 0 bases, with 9 bases between them. The whole variable domain, filled in from reference TRBV19 and TRBJ1-2, reads GGIITQTPKFLIGQEGQKLTLKCQQNFNHDTMYWYRQDSGKGLRLIYYSITENDLQKGDLSEGYDASREKKSSFSLTVTSAQKNEMAVFLCASSTGQPNSDYTFGSGTRLLVI.

With respect to this clone: Gene names are mouse gene names. The read finishes 4 residues shy of the CDR3 end, and the germline J gene is used to complete it. J is TRBJ2-1 and V is TRBV14, with 10 bases that match TRBD1. This CDR3 has 14 residues. Germline values: CDR1 SGHDT, CDR2 FRDEAV. The CDR3 bases that were read are TGTGCCAGCATGGGGGACAGGGGATTCGCT. Residues: CASMGDRGFA. The entire CDR3 protein is CASMGDRGFAEQFF.

Of note for this clone: Gene names refer to mouse genes. The read stops 4 residues short of the end of the CDR3; the missing end is completed from the germline J gene. J is TRBJ2-7 and V is TRBV1; TRBD1 matches at 9 bases. Germline V gives CDR1 NSQYPW, CDR2 LRSPGD (reference sequence). Germline trimming cut 8 bases from V and 0 bases from J; bases unmatched to any gene: 5. This CDR3 is built from 14 residues. The sequenced CDR3 bases are TGCACCTGCTTGGGACAGGGTAGCTCCTAT. Translating gives CTCLGQGSSY. The full CDR3 reads CTCLGQGSSYEQYF.

The table lists this clone with a few counts. Gene names are the mouse ones. The read finishes 4 residues shy of the CDR3 end, and the germline J gene is used to complete it. The chain carries TRBV14 and TRBJ2-5, with 8 bases identical to TRBD1. CDR3 length: 15 residues. V lost 2 bases, J lost 0 bases, and 2 bases stayed unmatched. Germline values: CDR1 SGHDT, CDR2 FRDEAV. CDR3 bases read: TGTGCCAGCAGTTTAGACAGGGGAAACCAAGAC. It specifies CASSLDRGNQD. The entire CDR3 sequence reads CASSLDRGNQDTQYF.

Turning to this clone: Gene names and germline match the mouse. The read ends 4 residues before the CDR3 terminus; that terminus is restored from the germline J gene. The V and J genes are TRBV13-2 and TRBJ2-5, with 8 bases aligning to TRBD1. Germline V gives CDR1 NNHNN, CDR2 SYGAGS (reference sequence). The CDR3 has 14 amino acids. The covered CDR3 bases are TGTGCCAGCGGTGATGCGACAGGGGTGGAC. Its protein product is CASGDATGVD. The full CDR3 sequence reads CASGDATGVDTQYF.